The 5 T cell receptor beta chains below come from one sample, sequenced in a study of T-cell reconstitution after alpha-beta-depleted transplantation in children. The library targeted TCRbeta and was prepared with unique molecular identifiers. TCRdb reprocessed the PCR reads via MiXCR and lists one record per CDR3 protein. The table lists over 400,000 distinct CDR3 sequences, about 40% of them singletons. Sample: PBMCs, taken before TCRalphabeta/CD19-depleted stem cell transplant. These receptors all stem from a girl aged 2-10 years with aplastic anemia, due to receive a stem cell transplant.

This clonotype showed up many times. V is TRBV6-5 and J is TRBJ2-3, with TRBD2 matching over 10 bases. Germline trimming cut 2 bases from V and 3 bases from J; bases unmatched to any gene: 2. Germline V lookup: CDR1 MNHEY, CDR2 SVGAGI. CDR3 size: 15 residues. The CDR3 DNA reads as TGTGCCAGCAGTTACAAGCGGGAGGGGACAGATACGCAGTATTTT. Protein: CASSYKREGTDTQYF.

This clonotype occurred a few times. The chain links TRBV27 to TRBJ2-1; 13 bases map to TRBD2. CDR1 is MNHEY and CDR2 is SMNVEV in the germline V gene (reference sequence). The CDR3 contains 17 residues. V dropped 2 bases and J dropped 7; count of bases not matched to a gene: 8. In DNA, the CDR3 is TGTGCCAGCAGTTTAAGGCAACTAGCGGGAGGGCCAAATGAGCAGTTCTTC. This gives the protein CASSLRQLAGGPNEQFF.

V and J are TRBV3-1 and TRBJ2-3, with unresolved D. This CDR3 has 13 residues. The V gene's germline CDR1 is LGHDT and CDR2 YNNKEL (reference sequence). Between the trimmed V and J ends, which lost 8 bases and 1 base, there was a span of 10 bases. In DNA form, the CDR3 reads TGTGCCAGCGCCCCTTTAGGCACAGATACGCAGTATTTT. Its protein product is CASAPLGTDTQYF.

This clonotype was observed many times. This chain connects TRBV7-2 to TRBJ2-5; D unresolved. This CDR3 is built from 15 residues. CDR1 and CDR2 (germline): SGHTA, FQGNSA. Trimming took 5 bases from V and 4 from J, leaving 17 bases between them. CDR3 coding DNA: TGTGCCAGCAGCCCCAGGAAGGCGTCTCCAGAGACCCAGTACTTC. As protein: CASSPRKASPETQYF.

The V gene is TRBV18, the J gene TRBJ1-6; D may be TRBD1 (5 bases). This CDR3 is built from 16 residues. In germline, CDR1 is KGHSH, CDR2 LQKENI. V was pared by 3 bases and J by 6 bases, with 15 bases between. The CDR3 bases are TGTGCCAGCTCACCTATCCGGGGAGGGGCTAATTCACCCCTCCACTTT. As protein: CASSPIRGGANSPLHF.